Below are 29 T cell receptor beta chains sequenced from a single sample in a study of blood T cell repertoires in COVID-19 (TCRdb year 2020). Library method: the immunoSEQ multiplex PCR assay. Here the immuneACCESS table is served through TCRdb, limited to in-frame sequences with V and J called. Missing clones are a known gap in these copies; in checked studies unresolved V genes cover under half, and the rest lacks a known reason. The sample table contains 130,000 to 150,000 clones; only one count was recorded for roughly four fifths of them. About 9.2% of the sample is held by the ten biggest clonotypes. The sequenced sample consisted of PBMCs or T cells enriched from blood (not recorded which). The receptors stem from a man aged 45-60 years who had recovered from COVID-19.

This clone was found a few times. This sequence joins TRBV3-1 (or the pseudogene TRBV3-2) and TRBJ1-1; D not resolved. The CDR3 is 14 amino acids. The germline gives CDR1 LGHDT, CDR2 YNNKEL (reference sequence). Trimming shortened V by 1 base and J by 5 bases, and 11 bases separated the two germline ends. The CDR3: CASSQGEGRTEAFF. The CDR3 DNA reads TGTGCCAGCAGCCAAGGGGAGGGCCGGACTGAAGCTTTCTTT.

The genes are TRBV4-3 and TRBJ1-1; 10 nucleotides agree with TRBD1. With 1 base clipped from V and 3 bases from J, the junction kept 5 bases outside the gene matches. The CDR3 loop spans 16 amino acids. Per germline, CDR1 LGHNA and CDR2 YSLEER. The CDR3 nucleotides read TGCGCCAGCAGCCAAGCCTGGACAGGGGGTGACACTGAAGCTTTCTTT. Protein: CASSQAWTGGDTEAFF.

This sequence joins TRBV11-2 and TRBJ1-5; D remains ambiguous. There are 14 residues in the CDR3. V lost 2 bases and J 4 bases, leaving 9 bases between the germline ends. Germline CDR1 SGHAT, CDR2 FQNNGV. CDR3 coding DNA: TGTGCCAGCAGCTTAAACAGCCGAAATCAGCCCCAGCATTTT. Translating it yields CASSLNSRNQPQHF.

This clone was picked up one time. The chain couples TRBV5-4 to TRBJ2-7; a weak D match, TRBD2 (6 bases). This CDR3 contains 15 residues. Germline values: CDR1 SGHNT, CDR2 YYREEE (reference sequence). V was shortened by 2 bases and J by 1 base, with 13 bases between the two germline ends. The CDR3 coding sequence is TGTGCCAGCAGCTTAGGAGGGCCGAGGTCCTACGAGCAGTACTTC. It codes for CASSLGGPRSYEQYF. The full variable domain, its missing parts supplied by reference TRBV5-4 and TRBJ2-7, is ETGVTQSPTHLIKTRGQQVTLRCSSQSGHNTVSWYQQALGQGPQFIFQYYREEENGRGNFPPRFSGLQFPNYSSELNVNALELDDSALYLCASSLGGPRSYEQYFGPGTRLTVT.

This clone was counted only a few times. This sequence joins TRBV9 and TRBJ1-3; TRBD1 might be the D (6 bases). Per the germline V gene, CDR1 is SGDLS and CDR2 is YYNGEE. V lost 2 bases and J lost 2, with 11 bases in between. CDR3 length: 15 residues. The CDR3 spells CASSVQGQAGNTIYF. The CDR3 DNA reads as TGTGCCAGCAGCGTTCAGGGGCAGGCTGGAAACACCATATATTTT.

The V gene is TRBV2, the J gene TRBJ1-5; 10 positions agree with TRBD1. The germline V gene has CDR1 SNHLY and CDR2 FYNNEI. The CDR3 length is 16 residues. The V and J ends lost 4 bases and 0 bases, in that order; junction bases with no gene match: 3. The CDR3 nucleotides are TGTGCCAGCAGTGGACAGGGGGCCTATAGCAATCAGCCCCAGCATTTT. Its translation is CASSGQGAYSNQPQHF.

This clone has at least ten counts. This chain joins TRBV6-2 or TRBV6-3 and TRBJ2-1; 7 bases are shared with TRBD2. V lost 0 bases, J lost 3 bases, and 8 bases stayed unmatched. Germline values: CDR1 MNHEY, CDR2 SVGEGT. The length of the CDR3 is 17 residues. CDR3 sequence (DNA): TGTGCCAGCAGTTACTCGCCGCCGGGGGGTATCTACAATGAGCAGTTCTTC. It translates to CASSYSPPGGIYNEQFF.

The chain links TRBV25-1 to TRBJ2-3; a weak D match, TRBD1 (6 bases). Germline assignment: CDR1 MGHDK and CDR2 SYGVNS. The CDR3 loop spans 12 amino acids. V lost 10 bases to trimming and J lost 4 bases, with 12 bases between them. The CDR3 bases are TGTGCCACCGCAGGGGTGGCAGATACGCAGTATTTT. Protein: CATAGVADTQYF.

This clone was recorded only once. The chain recombines TRBV4-3 with TRBJ1-4; no firm D call. With 0 bases removed from V and 4 bases from J, the gap between germline ends came to 15 bases. Germline lookup yields CDR1 LGHNA and CDR2 YSLEER. The CDR3 totals 17 residues. The CDR3 DNA follows: TGCGCCAGCAGCCAAGAATTAACGGGGTGGGGTAATGAAAAACTGTTTTTT. Its protein is CASSQELTGWGNEKLFF.

The V call is TRBV6-5, the J call TRBJ2-4; TRBD2 aligns across 10 bases. This CDR3 region has 15 residues. J gave up 2 bases and V 6 bases, and 4 bases lay outside the gene matches. From germline, CDR1 is MNHEY and CDR2 SVGAGI. CDR3 loop: CASRSGGAPKNIQYF. CDR3 coding DNA: TGTGCCAGCAGAAGCGGGGGGGCTCCCAAAAACATTCAGTACTTC.

The chain is built from TRBV25-1 and TRBJ2-7; D gene ambiguous. Germline CDR1 MGHDK, CDR2 SYGVNS. V lost 6 bases to trimming and J lost 1 base, with 10 bases between them. The CDR3 is made up of 13 amino acids. The DNA of the CDR3 is TGTGCCAGCAGCTTGGCAGGATCCTACGAGCAGTACTTC. Its translation is CASSLAGSYEQYF.

The chain combines TRBV19 with TRBJ2-2; D is unresolved. Per the germline V gene, CDR1 is LNHDA and CDR2 is SQIVND (reference sequence). The CDR3 is 14 residues long. The CDR3 loop is CATKAAGYTGELFF. The DNA for the CDR3 is TGTGCGACCAAGGCGGCCGGGTACACCGGGGAGCTGTTTTTT.

This chain uses TRBV19 with TRBJ1-2; 8 bases agree with TRBD1. CDR1 and CDR2 from the germline V gene are LNHDA and SQIVND (reference sequence). J lost 6 bases, V lost 5 bases, and 8 bases had no gene match. This CDR3 comprises 14 residues. CDR3: CASSATGTGDGYTF. In DNA, the CDR3 is TGTGCCAGTAGTGCGACCGGGACAGGAGATGGCTACACCTTC.

V is TRBV7-3 and J is TRBJ2-2; 9 bases fit TRBD1. CDR1 is SGHTA, CDR2 FQGTGA, per germline. V lost 6 bases, J lost 4 bases, and 3 bases stayed unmatched. The CDR3 sequence is 14 residues long. CDR3 sequence reads: CASRSDRGTGELFF. DNA of the CDR3: TGTGCCAGCAGATCGGACAGGGGCACCGGGGAGCTGTTTTTT.

The V call is TRBV4-1, the J call TRBJ1-1; D is possibly TRBD1 (5 bases). V lost 4 bases and J 7 bases, leaving 16 bases between the germline ends. Germline V gene sequence: CDR1 MGHRA, CDR2 YSYEKL. The CDR3 extends over 14 amino acids. CDR3 bases: TGCGCCAGCAGCCCAACGGACCTCCAGGGTGAAGCTTTCTTT. Translated, it gives CASSPTDLQGEAFF.

V and J are TRBV19 and TRBJ2-7; 10 positions match TRBD1. The CDR3 sequence is 19 residues long. The germline gives CDR1 LNHDA, CDR2 SQIVND (reference sequence). Trimming cost V 2 bases and J 3 bases; bases outside gene matches: 16. CDR3 sequence reads: CASSIPRDRGFLPIYEQYF. The CDR3 region has the DNA TGTGCCAGTAGTATACCCCGGGACAGGGGTTTCTTACCGATCTACGAGCAGTACTTC.

The chain employs TRBV7-2 and TRBJ2-7; the match to TRBD2 covers 9 bases. The trim removed 2 bases at V and 7 bases at J, leaving 9 bases unmatched. The CDR3 has 15 amino acids. Looked up from germline, CDR1 is SGHTA and CDR2 is FQGNSA. The CDR3 bases are TGTGCCAGCAGCTTACCTCTAGCGGGGACGAGGGAGCAGTACTTC. Amino acid sequence: CASSLPLAGTREQYF.

Only one count was recorded for this clone. The rearrangement joins TRBV19 to TRBJ1-4; 8 bases align to TRBD1. Per germline, CDR1 LNHDA and CDR2 SQIVND (reference sequence). V was clipped by 5 bases and J by 7 bases; unmatched bases: 6. This CDR3 has 14 residues. The CDR3, as DNA: TGTGCCAGTAGTCCCGGGACAGGCAGTGAAAAACTGTTTTTT. It codes for CASSPGTGSEKLFF. The full variable domain, its missing parts supplied by reference TRBV19 and TRBJ1-4, is DGGITQSPKYLFRKEGQNVTLSCEQNLNHDAMYWYRQDPGQGLRLIYYSQIVNDFQKGDIAEGYSVSREKKESFPLTVTSAQKNPTAFYLCASSPGTGSEKLFFGSGTQLSVL.

J is TRBJ1-1 and V is TRBV5-1; 9 bases are a match to TRBD1. The germline gives CDR1 SGHRS, CDR2 YFSETQ. Trimming took 0 bases from V and 7 from J; bases not matched to a gene: 7. This CDR3 has 15 residues. The chain's CDR3 is CASSLGPTGGNEAFF. CDR3 coding DNA: TGCGCCAGCAGCTTGGGACCGACAGGGGGTAATGAAGCTTTCTTT. The whole variable domain, remainder taken from reference TRBV5-1 and TRBJ1-1, is KAGVTQTPRYLIKTRGQQVTLSCSPISGHRSVSWYQQTPGQGLQFLFEYFSETQRNKGNFPGRFSGRQFSNSRSEMNVSTLELGDSALYLCASSLGPTGGNEAFFGQGTRLTVV.

The chain employs TRBV6-5 and TRBJ1-1; no definite D call. This CDR3 comprises 13 residues. V lost 6 bases, J lost 5 bases, and 13 bases lay in between. Germline CDR1 MNHEY, CDR2 SVGAGI. CDR3 sequence: CASRRQGETEAFF. As DNA, the CDR3 is TGTGCCAGCAGGCGACAAGGCGAGACTGAAGCTTTCTTT.

This chain uses TRBV24-1 with TRBJ1-5; D unclear. Germline assignment: CDR1 KGHDR and CDR2 SFDVKD. This CDR3 spans 14 amino acids. The V end was cut by 6 bases, the J end by 1 base, with 9 bases between. CDR3 coding DNA: TGTGCCACCAGTTTCGGAGGGAGCAATCAGCCCCAGCATTTT. Its translation: CATSFGGSNQPQHF.

This chain links TRBV11-3 with TRBJ2-2, with D unclear. CDR1 is SGHNT, CDR2 YENEEA, per germline. The CDR3 covers 17 residues. V lost 5 bases to trimming and J lost 0 bases, with 16 bases between them. The CDR3 DNA reads as TGTGCCAGCAGCGTAGGGCCCGAGGCGGCGAACACCGGGGAGCTGTTTTTT. This sequence encodes CASSVGPEAANTGELFF. The full variable domain, rest sourced from reference TRBV11-3 and TRBJ2-2, is EAGVVQSPRYKIIEKKQPVAFWCNPISGHNTLYWYLQNLGQGPELLIRYENEEAVDDSQLPKDRFSAERLKGVDSTLKIQPAELGDSAVYLCASSVGPEAANTGELFFGEGSRLTVL.

The J gene is TRBJ1-6, the V gene TRBV7-2; 7 bases line up with TRBD1. This CDR3 has 15 residues. Germline CDR1 is SGHTA and CDR2 is FQGNSA. The J segment lost 5 bases and the V segment lost 6 bases, leaving 7 bases of the junction unmatched. The CDR3: CASSSRQGHNSPLHF. CDR3 coding DNA: TGTGCCAGCAGTTCACGACAGGGACATAATTCACCCCTCCACTTT.

The V gene is TRBV28, the J gene TRBJ2-1, with D unresolved. Trimming took off 5 bases at V and 6 bases at J, with 11 bases between the two ends. CDR1 is MDHEN and CDR2 is SYDVKM in the germline V gene. This CDR3 comprises 13 residues. CDR3 sequence reads: CASSDTFLNEQFF. CDR3 bases: TGTGCCAGCAGTGACACCTTTCTCAATGAGCAGTTCTTC.

The genes are TRBV25-1 and TRBJ1-3; D is possibly TRBD1 (5 bases). The CDR3 runs 16 residues. Germline loops: CDR1 MGHDK, CDR2 SYGVNS. Trimming left V 3 bases short and J 0 bases short, with 12 bases between. CDR3 protein: CASSDLGGGSGNTIYF. The CDR3 region has the DNA TGTGCCAGCAGTGATTTGGGCGGGGGCTCTGGAAACACCATATATTTT.

The rearrangement links TRBV5-6 to TRBJ2-3; 7 bases map to TRBD2. The CDR3 is 15 amino acids. Germline CDR1 is SGHDT and CDR2 is YYEEEE. V trimming: 1 base; J trimming: 2 bases; junction bases outside the gene matches: 4. CDR3 in DNA: TGTGCCAGCAGCTTGAGGGCGGGGGACACAGATACGCAGTATTTT. Translation gives CASSLRAGDTDTQYF.

This clone is a singleton in its sample. The chain has TRBV10-3 and TRBJ2-7; D possibly corresponds to TRBD1 (5 bases). Germline V gives CDR1 ENHRY, CDR2 SYGVKD. The CDR3 is made up of 12 amino acids. V shed 4 bases and J shed 1 base, with 5 bases lying between them. CDR3 sequence (DNA): TGTGCCATCAGTGGACAGTCCTACGAGCAGTACTTC. This sequence encodes CAISGQSYEQYF.

The rearrangement joins TRBV6-5 to TRBJ1-1; D possibly corresponds to TRBD1 (5 bases). There are 13 residues in the CDR3. Trimming left V 5 bases short and J 11 bases short, with 18 bases between. The germline gives CDR1 MNHEY, CDR2 SVGAGI. The CDR3 coding sequence is TGTGCCAGCAGTCATCCCGGTGGAGGGGTCGCTTTCTTT. Amino acid sequence: CASSHPGGGVAFF.

This clone was counted a few times. The genes are TRBV11-3 and TRBJ2-1; D may be TRBD2 (6 bases). V shed 0 bases and J shed 1 base, with 16 bases lying between them. In germline, CDR1 is SGHNT, CDR2 YENEEA. This CDR3 has 18 amino acids. The CDR3 loop reads CASSLDQGGSGSYNEQFF. The CDR3 DNA reads TGTGCCAGCAGCTTAGATCAAGGTGGTAGCGGTTCCTACAATGAGCAGTTCTTC.